The subject of this entry is one TCR beta chain. Its antigen is currently unknown. This entry is derived from a study of OX40 agonist ivuxolimab in advanced cancers. Study context: Treatment of patients was with ivuxolimab, an agonistic anti-OX40 (CD134) antibody. Patients were infused with ivuxolimab every 2 weeks at 0.01 to 10 mg/kg. Study results and caveats: Among T cells, CD8+ cells averaged more expanded clones than CD4+ cells.

Some clones are missing from TCRdb's copy, which holds only in-frame ones; the method was immunoSEQ multiplex PCR. This table has 70,000 to 80,000 clones, around 88% appearing once. The V end lost 4 bases, the J end lost 2 bases, and 15 bases lay between the germline ends. CDR3 size: 15 residues. CDR1 is SGHRS and CDR2 is YFSETQ in the germline V gene. The TCR comes from an adult with an advanced solid tumor such as melanoma, head and neck, liver or kidney cancer. This specimen was CD4+ or CD8+ T cells sorted from blood, taken in a trial of the OX40 agonist ivuxolimab. The chain links TRBV5-1 to TRBJ1-1, with D maybe TRBD1 (5 bases). The CDR3 spells CASSDGGGRNTEAFF. The CDR3 nucleotides read TGCGCCAGCAGCGACGGTGGGGGAAGAAACACTGAAGCTTTCTTT. Full variable domain (missing parts from reference TRBV5-1 and TRBJ1-1): KAGVTQTPRYLIKTRGQQVTLSCSPISGHRSVSWYQQTPGQGLQFLFEYFSETQRNKGNFPGRFSGRQFSNSRSEMNVSTLELGDSALYLCASSDGGGRNTEAFFGQGTRLTVV.